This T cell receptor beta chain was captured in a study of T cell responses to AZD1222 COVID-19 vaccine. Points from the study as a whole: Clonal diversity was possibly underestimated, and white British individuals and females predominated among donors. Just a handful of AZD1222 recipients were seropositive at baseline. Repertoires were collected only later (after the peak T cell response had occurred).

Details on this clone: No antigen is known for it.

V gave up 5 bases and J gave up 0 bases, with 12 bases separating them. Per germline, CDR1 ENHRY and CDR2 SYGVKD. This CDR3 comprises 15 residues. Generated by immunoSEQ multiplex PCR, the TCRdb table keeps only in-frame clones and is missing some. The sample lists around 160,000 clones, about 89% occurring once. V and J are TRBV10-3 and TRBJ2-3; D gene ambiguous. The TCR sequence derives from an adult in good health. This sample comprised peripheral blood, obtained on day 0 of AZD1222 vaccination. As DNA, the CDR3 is TGTGCCATCAGTCACCCTGGGCAGAGCACAGATACGCAGTATTTT. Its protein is CAISHPGQSTDTQYF.